Listed below are T cell receptor beta chains from one sample, sequenced in a study of cytomegalovirus exposure and HLA in healthy donors. Sequencing was performed with immunoSEQ multiplex PCR; in TCRdb, only in-frame clones are kept and a portion is missing. The table lists 200,000 or so clones, around 79% of them singletons. Sequences were obtained from PBMCs. The receptors were sampled from a girl aged 2 to 10 in good health and CMV-seronegative. Each CDR3 is given with its conserved first and last residue. The D gene is left open where the match is weak.

14	TRBJ1-2	TRBV5-6	.	CASRTREGLYGYTF	TGTGCCAGCAGAACCCGAGAAGGACTCTATGGCTACACCTTC
14	TRBJ2-3	TRBV6-4	.	CASQTGTDSDTQYF	TGTGCCAGCCAAACCGGGACTGACTCAGATACGCAGTATTTT
15	TRBJ1-3	TRBV5-1	.	CASSPQALSGNTIYF	TGCGCCAGCAGCCCACAGGCCCTCTCTGGAAACACCATATATTTT
15	TRBJ1-6	TRBV5-6	.	CASSRRGQGYSPLHF	TGTGCCAGCAGTCGCCGGGGTCAGGGGTATTCACCCCTCCACTTT
11	TRBJ2-5	TRBV30	.	CAWSTQETQYF	TGTGCCTGGAGTACTCAAGAGACCCAGTACTTC
18	TRBJ2-4	TRBV4-1	.	CASSQGGATGLAKNIQYF	TGCGCCAGCAGCCAAGGGGGCGCAACAGGGCTAGCCAAAAACATTCAGTACTTC
14	TRBJ2-3	TRBV15	.	CATSREARTDTQYF	TGTGCCACCAGCAGAGAGGCCAGGACAGATACGCAGTATTTT
14	TRBJ1-2	TRBV9	.	CASSVQGRGYGYTF	TGTGCCAGCAGCGTGCAGGGGAGAGGCTATGGCTACACCTTC
16	TRBJ2-7	TRBV4-2	TRBD2	CASSQDARERRYEQYF	TGTGCCAGCAGCCAAGATGCGCGGGAGAGACGGTACGAGCAGTACTTC
14	TRBJ2-7	TRBV4-1	TRBD2	CASSQDVRGVEQYF	TGCGCCAGCAGCCAAGATGTCCGGGGGGTCGAGCAGTACTTC
13	TRBJ2-7	TRBV9	.	CASGPLDSYEQYF	TGTGCCAGCGGACCTCTAGACAGCTACGAGCAGTACTTC
13	TRBJ2-1	TRBV29-1	.	CSGQGPPRGEQFF	TGCTCCGGGCAGGGCCCTCCAAGGGGAGAGCAGTTCTTC
13	TRBJ2-3	TRBV5-1	.	CASSPYRVDTQYF	TGCGCCAGCAGCCCCTACAGGGTTGATACGCAGTATTTT
12	TRBJ1-1	TRBV5-1	.	CASSLGATEAFF	TGCGCCAGCAGCTTGGGGGCTACTGAAGCTTTCTTT